Shown below are 12 T cell receptor beta chains from a single sample sequenced in a study of siplizumab effects on memory and regulatory T cells (dated by TCRdb to the late 2010s). Libraries were constructed by the immunoSEQ multiplex PCR assay. TCRdb obtained this table from immuneACCESS and retained in-frame rearrangements with V and J assigned. These tables miss some clones; where compared with another copy, unresolved V genes account for less than half of the shortfall, and the remainder is unexplained. The sample table records 94,000 or so clones; more than 95% of these occur just once. 0.025% to 0.035% of the sample is in the top ten clones. Sequencing used naive CD4+ T cells sorted from blood. The cell subset or site label corresponds to: unstimulated naive T cells. These receptors all come from a human donor in good health.

This chain uses TRBV5-1 with TRBJ2-2; TRBD2 matches at 10 bases. The germline V gene has CDR1 SGHRS and CDR2 YFSETQ. Trimming cost V 4 bases and J 9 bases; bases outside gene matches: 3. The CDR3 has 13 amino acids. This CDR3 reads CASSPAGGRELFF. CDR3 nucleotides: TGCGCCAGCAGCCCAGCGGGGGGGCGGGAGCTGTTTTTT.

The CDR3 here is CASSLGGKSSYEQYF. Here the CDR3 DNA reads TGTGCCAGCAGCTTAGGGGGTAAGAGCTCCTACGAGCAGTACTTC. The gene calls are TRBV13 and TRBJ2-7; D ambiguous. This CDR3 contains 15 residues. CDR1 and CDR2 (germline): PRHDT, FYEKMQ (reference sequence). V was trimmed by 0 bases and J by 0 bases, leaving 9 bases between them.

The chain recombines TRBV19 with TRBJ2-5, with D possibly TRBD1 on 6 matching bases. CDR1 and CDR2 from the germline V gene are LNHDA and SQIVND (reference sequence). CDR3 size: 15 residues. V shed 3 bases and J shed 2 bases, with 13 bases lying between them. CDR3 loop: CASSIGGRRQETQYF. CDR3 nucleotide sequence: TGTGCCAGTAGTATTGGGGGCCGCCGGCAAGAGACCCAGTACTTC.

The V gene is TRBV5-4, the J gene TRBJ2-5; D might be TRBD2 (6 bases). CDR1 is SGHNT and CDR2 is YYREEE in the germline V gene (reference sequence). Trimming removed 0 bases from V and 4 bases from J, with 10 bases in between. The CDR3 is 14 amino acids. The CDR3 here is CASSLVGGGETQYF. CDR3 coding DNA: TGTGCCAGCAGCTTGGTGGGGGGTGGAGAGACCCAGTACTTC.

The rearrangement joins TRBV9 to TRBJ2-1, with TRBD1 matching 10 bases. V was pared by 2 bases and J by 2 bases, with 7 bases of the junction left unmatched. The germline V gene encodes CDR1 SGDLS and CDR2 YYNGEE. The CDR3 loop spans 17 amino acids. The DNA of the CDR3 is TGTGCCAGCAGCGTCGTTCCGGGACAGGGGACCTACAATGAGCAGTTCTTC. This codes for CASSVVPGQGTYNEQFF.

The chain links TRBV7-2 to TRBJ1-2; D is uncertain. The germline V gene encodes CDR1 SGHTA and CDR2 FQGNSA. This CDR3 has 15 residues. V gave up 1 base and J gave up 1 base, with 10 bases separating them. CDR3 amino acids: CASSLGSGVNYGYTF. CDR3 DNA sequence: TGTGCCAGCAGCTTAGGGTCTGGGGTTAACTATGGCTACACCTTC.

This rearrangement joins TRBV11-1 to TRBJ2-1; TRBD1 is a possible D gene (7 bases). CDR3 size: 15 residues. Germline V CDR1 and CDR2: SGHAT, FQDESV (reference sequence). V was trimmed by 3 bases and J by 5 bases, leaving 14 bases between them. CDR3 region: CASSFWAGGNNEQFF. The CDR3 coding sequence is TGTGCCAGCAGCTTTTGGGCAGGGGGGAACAATGAGCAGTTCTTC.

This chain links TRBV10-3 with TRBJ2-2, with D perhaps given as TRBD1 or TRBD2 (5 bases each). The CDR3 totals 16 residues. V was trimmed by 0 bases and J by 6 bases, leaving 14 bases between them. Germline CDR1 ENHRY, CDR2 SYGVKD. As DNA, the CDR3 is TGTGCCATCAGTGAGTCCGAGGGGCTGAAGGCCGGGGAGCTGTTTTTT. Amino acid sequence: CAISESEGLKAGELFF.

The chain combines TRBV10-1 with TRBJ1-4; 8 nucleotides line up with TRBD1. With 4 bases clipped from V and 2 bases from J, the junction kept 12 bases outside the gene matches. The CDR3 contains 18 residues. Germline CDR1 WNHNN, CDR2 SYGVQD (reference sequence). CDR3 region: CASSARQVRGRTNEKLFF. DNA for the CDR3: TGCGCCAGCAGTGCCCGACAGGTCAGGGGGCGTACTAATGAAAAACTGTTTTTT.

This sequence joins TRBV15 and TRBJ2-2, with a possible D match to TRBD2 (5 bases). This CDR3 has 16 residues. CDR1 LNHNV and CDR2 YYDKDF come from the germline V gene (reference sequence). V was pared by 1 base and J by 6 bases, with 15 bases between. The CDR3 region is CATSRVAGRGSGELFF. DNA of the CDR3: TGTGCCACCAGCAGAGTGGCGGGTCGCGGGTCCGGGGAGCTGTTTTTT. Complete variable domain (other parts from reference TRBV15 and TRBJ2-2): DAMVIQNPRYQVTQFGKPVTLSCSQTLNHNVMYWYQQKSSQAPKLLFHYYDKDFNNEADTPDNFQSRRPNTSFCFLDIRSPGLGDTAMYLCATSRVAGRGSGELFFGEGSRLTVL.

The J gene is TRBJ2-2, the V gene TRBV7-3; D possibly uses TRBD1 or TRBD2 (5 bases each). V lost 5 bases and J 7 bases, leaving 14 bases between the germline ends. The CDR3 runs to 14 residues. The germline gives CDR1 SGHTA, CDR2 FQGTGA. CDR3 bases: TGTGCCAGCAGCCCGGGGCTACCCGGCGGGGAGCTGTTTTTT. Protein product: CASSPGLPGGELFF. Supplemented by reference TRBV7-3 and TRBJ2-2, the full variable domain reads GAGVSQTPSNKVTEKGKYVELRCDPISGHTALYWYRQSLGQGPEFLIYFQGTGAADDSGLPNDRFFAVRPEGSVSTLKIQRTERGDSAVYLCASSPGLPGGELFFGEGSRLTVL.

J is TRBJ1-1 and V is TRBV5-1; 9 bases match TRBD1. The ends lost 2 bases at V and 7 bases at J; junction bases unmatched: 6. CDR3 length: 14 amino acids. Per germline, CDR1 SGHRS and CDR2 YFSETQ. The CDR3 coding sequence is TGCGCCAGCAGCTTAGAACAGGGGGCTGGTGAAGCTTTCTTT. The encoded protein is CASSLEQGAGEAFF.